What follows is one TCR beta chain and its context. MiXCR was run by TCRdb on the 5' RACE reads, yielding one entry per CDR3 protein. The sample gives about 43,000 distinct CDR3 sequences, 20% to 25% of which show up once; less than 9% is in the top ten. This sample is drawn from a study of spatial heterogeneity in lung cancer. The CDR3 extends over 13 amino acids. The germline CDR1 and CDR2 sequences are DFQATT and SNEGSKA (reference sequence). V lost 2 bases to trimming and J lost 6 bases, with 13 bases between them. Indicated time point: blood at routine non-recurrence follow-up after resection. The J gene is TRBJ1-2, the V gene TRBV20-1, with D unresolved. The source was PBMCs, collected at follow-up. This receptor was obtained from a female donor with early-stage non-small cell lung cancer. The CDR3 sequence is CSARRVREHGYTF. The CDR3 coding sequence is TGCAGTGCTAGAAGAGTAAGGGAGCATGGCTACACCTTC.